The 3 T cell receptor beta chains below come from one sample, sequenced in a study of blood T cell repertoires in COVID-19. The repertoire was sequenced with immunoSEQ multiplex PCR; TCRdb's copy has only in-frame clones and lacks some. The table lists approximately 280,000 clones, approximately 90% of them singletons. The sample consisted of peripheral blood. These receptors came from a woman aged 55-70 years with acute or convalescent COVID-19.

The J gene is TRBJ2-5, the V gene TRBV2; a possible D gene is TRBD1 (6 bases). This CDR3 spans 16 amino acids. The germline V gene has CDR1 SNHLY and CDR2 FYNNEI. The V end lost 2 bases, the J end lost 3 bases, and 16 bases lay between the germline ends. The CDR3 sequence: CASSEMGARAEETQYF. The CDR3 DNA is TGTGCCAGCAGTGAAATGGGGGCTAGGGCGGAAGAGACCCAGTACTTC.

This chain connects TRBV11-2 to TRBJ2-7; the D is unclear. The germline V and J ends were trimmed by 4 bases and 3 bases, with 4 bases remaining between them. Per germline, CDR1 SGHAT and CDR2 FQNNGV. The CDR3 has 11 amino acids. CDR3 in amino acids: CASSSHYEQYF. The CDR3 region has the DNA TGTGCCAGCAGCTCACACTACGAGCAGTACTTC.

The rearrangement links TRBV20-1 to TRBJ1-3, with a possible D match to TRBD1 (6 bases). CDR1 is DFQATT, CDR2 SNEGSKA, per germline (reference sequence). The V end lost 3 bases, the J end lost 3 bases, and 12 bases lay between the germline ends. This CDR3 has 14 residues. Here the CDR3 DNA reads TGCAGTGCTAGTAGGACAGTACTTGGAAACACCATATATTTT. It translates to CSASRTVLGNTIYF.